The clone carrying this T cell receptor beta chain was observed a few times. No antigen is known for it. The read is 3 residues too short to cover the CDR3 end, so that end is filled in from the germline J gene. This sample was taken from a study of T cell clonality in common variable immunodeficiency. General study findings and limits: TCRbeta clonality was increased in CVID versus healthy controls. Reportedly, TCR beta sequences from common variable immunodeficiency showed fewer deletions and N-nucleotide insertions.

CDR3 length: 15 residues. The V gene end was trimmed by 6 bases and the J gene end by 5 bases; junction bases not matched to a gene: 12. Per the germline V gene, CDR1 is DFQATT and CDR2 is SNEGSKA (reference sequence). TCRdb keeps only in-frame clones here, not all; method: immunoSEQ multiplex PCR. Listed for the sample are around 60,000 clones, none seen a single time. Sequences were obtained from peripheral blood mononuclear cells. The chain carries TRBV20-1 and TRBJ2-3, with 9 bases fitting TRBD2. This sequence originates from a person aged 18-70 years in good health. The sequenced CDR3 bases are TGCAGTGCACGAATGAGCGGGGGGTCGGGAGATACG. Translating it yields CSARMSGGSGDT. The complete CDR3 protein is CSARMSGGSGDTQYF.